One sample yielded the 17 T cell receptor beta chains listed below, sequenced in a study of radiotherapy plus CTLA-4 blockade in lung cancer. Sequenced by immunoSEQ multiplex PCR; TCRdb stores in-frame clones only, minus some. The sample has about 19,000 clones; roughly 82% are singletons. This sample comprised peripheral blood, obtained from a patient treated with radiotherapy plus ipilimumab. These receptors were obtained from a human donor with non-small cell lung cancer whose response to radiotherapy plus ipilimumab could not be evaluated.

V and J are TRBV5-1 and TRBJ2-7, with 9 bases matching TRBD1. This CDR3 has 14 amino acids. CDR1 and CDR2 (germline): SGHRS, YFSETQ. The trim removed 2 bases at V and 6 bases at J, leaving 6 bases unmatched. CDR3 bases: TGCGCCAGCAGCTTCGGGGACAGGGCAAGCGAGCAGTACTTC. It specifies CASSFGDRASEQYF.

The chain is built from TRBV4-3 and TRBJ2-1, with 10 nucleotides matching TRBD2. The CDR3 contains 18 residues. The germline gives CDR1 LGHNA, CDR2 YSLEER. The junction had 16 bases not matched to a gene; V was cut back by 4 bases and J by 7 bases. The CDR3 DNA is TGCGCCAGCAGCCGCTCCGGGGGGCCAGCGGGGGGGCGGAATGAGCAGTTCTTC. Translating gives CASSRSGGPAGGRNEQFF.

Turning to this clone: Relative to the germline gene, one junction end is altered; a read error may explain this. The DNA for the CDR3 is TGTGCCAGCGCTGAGGCCAACCCGGCCCCTAGGCAACACTTC. Translation gives CASAEANPAPRQHF. The chain combines TRBV6-5 with TRBJ2-7; the D is unclear. CDR1 is MNHEY, CDR2 SVGAGI, per germline. The CDR3 has 14 residues.

This clone occurred once. The chain couples TRBV12-5 to TRBJ2-3; D is perhaps TRBD2 (6 bases). The V gene's germline CDR1 is LGHNT and CDR2 FRNRAP. V lost 6 bases, J lost 5 bases, and 6 bases lay in between. This CDR3 is built from 11 residues. CDR3 sequence reads: CASGGGDTQYF. The CDR3 DNA sequence: TGTGCTAGTGGGGGGGGAGATACGCAGTATTTT.

This clone has a handful of counts. The V and J genes are TRBV6-6 and TRBJ2-3; D remains ambiguous. The germline gives CDR1 MNHNY, CDR2 SVGAGI (reference sequence). V shed 5 bases and J shed 10 bases, with 10 bases lying between them. The CDR3 length is 11 residues. CDR3 region: CASSDNRPQYF. Here the CDR3 DNA reads TGTGCCAGCAGTGACAATCGGCCGCAGTATTTT.

The chain recombines TRBV7-9 with TRBJ2-5; D is ambiguous. CDR3 size: 17 residues. Per germline, CDR1 SEHNR and CDR2 FQNEAQ (reference sequence). Trimming took 2 bases from V and 1 from J, leaving 17 bases between them. The CDR3 region is CASSLYPNPRPQETQYF. CDR3 bases: TGTGCCAGCAGCTTATATCCAAACCCTAGGCCCCAAGAGACCCAGTACTTC.

The chain is built from TRBV7-8 and TRBJ1-2; the match to TRBD1 covers 9 bases. Trimming removed 1 base from V and 6 bases from J; junction bases left unmatched: 9. The germline V gene encodes CDR1 SGHVS and CDR2 FQNEAQ. There are 16 residues in the CDR3. Written as DNA, the CDR3 is TGTGCCAGCAGCTTAGGAAACAGGGGGCCACTTGATGGCTACACCTTC. It encodes CASSLGNRGPLDGYTF.

The chain is built from TRBV29-1 and TRBJ2-7; TRBD1 matches 8 bases. V shed 4 bases and J 3 bases; nucleotides not matched to a gene: 8. There are 14 residues in the CDR3. Germline loops: CDR1 SQVTM, CDR2 ANQGSEA. CDR3 sequence: CSVVPSTGVYEQYF. The CDR3 region has the DNA TGCAGCGTTGTCCCCTCGACAGGGGTCTACGAGCAGTACTTC.

This chain connects TRBV10-3 to TRBJ2-7, with D possibly being TRBD2 (5 bases). V was pared by 4 bases and J by 5 bases, with 15 bases between. This CDR3 is 14 amino acids long. Germline CDR1 reads ENHRY; CDR2 reads SYGVKD. CDR3 sequence reads: CAISGALEGHEQYF. The CDR3 DNA is TGTGCCATCAGTGGTGCCCTCGAGGGCCACGAGCAGTACTTC.

The chain has TRBV5-1 and TRBJ1-2, with D hard to call. Germline V gene sequence: CDR1 SGHRS, CDR2 YFSETQ. Trimming stripped 7 bases from V and 2 bases from J, with 9 bases between. CDR3 length equals 12 residues. The DNA for the CDR3 is TGCGCCAGCCGGCCGGAGAACTATGGCTACACCTTC. Protein: CASRPENYGYTF.

This rearrangement joins TRBV6-1 to TRBJ1-5, with 8 positions matching TRBD1. The trim removed 1 base at V and 5 bases at J, leaving 4 bases unmatched. The CDR3 is 15 residues long. Germline V gene sequence: CDR1 MNHNS, CDR2 SASEGT. The CDR3 region has the DNA TGTGCCAGCAGTGAAGGGACAGGGTTATATCAGCCCCAGCATTTT. Its protein is CASSEGTGLYQPQHF.

The J gene is TRBJ1-5, the V gene TRBV19; no firm D call. The CDR3 is made up of 14 amino acids. Germline loops: CDR1 LNHDA, CDR2 SQIVND (reference sequence). Trimming stripped 6 bases from V and 7 bases from J, with 16 bases between. The CDR3 is CASRSPLGGQPQHF. In DNA, the CDR3 is TGTGCCAGTAGGTCGCCACTAGGAGGGCAGCCCCAGCATTTT.

This clone was counted a single time. The CDR3 protein is CASSPGVARYNEQFF. The CDR3 DNA follows: TGCGCCAGCAGCCCGGGAGTCGCCCGTTACAATGAGCAGTTCTTC. The gene calls are TRBV5-1 and TRBJ2-1; TRBD2 might be the D (6 bases). The CDR3 is made up of 15 amino acids. CDR1 and CDR2 (germline): SGHRS, YFSETQ. The V and J ends lost 4 bases and 4 bases respectively, with 15 bases between them.

The genes are TRBV28 and TRBJ2-7; D not certain. V lost 5 bases and J 1 base, leaving 9 bases between the germline ends. The CDR3 spans 13 residues. Germline CDR1 MDHEN, CDR2 SYDVKM. The DNA for the CDR3 is TGTGCCAGCAGTCCCCCCCGTTCCTACGAGCAGTACTTC. Its translation is CASSPPRSYEQYF.

This rearrangement joins TRBV6-5 to TRBJ1-5; D ambiguous. From germline, CDR1 is MNHEY and CDR2 SVGAGI. This CDR3 is built from 15 residues. V lost 5 bases, J lost 5 bases, and 16 bases lay in between. This CDR3 reads CASSRGKERHQPQHF. CDR3 in DNA: TGTGCCAGCAGTCGAGGGAAGGAGAGGCATCAGCCCCAGCATTTT.

CDR3: CASSIRQGRGTEAFF. The CDR3 DNA reads as TGTGCCAGCAGCATCCGACAGGGCCGGGGCACTGAAGCTTTCTTT. The gene calls are TRBV28 and TRBJ1-1, with 7 bases matching TRBD1. CDR1 and CDR2 from the germline V gene are MDHEN and SYDVKM. The length of the CDR3 is 15 residues. Unmatched junction bases numbered 11, after V lost 6 bases and J lost 4 bases.

The V gene is TRBV19, the J gene TRBJ2-2, with 7 bases lining up with TRBD1. The CDR3 sequence is 15 residues long. With 5 bases clipped from V and 1 base from J, the junction kept 4 bases outside the gene matches. Germline-derived CDR1 and CDR2 are LNHDA and SQIVND (reference sequence). Written as DNA, the CDR3 is TGTGCCAGTAGTCCTTGGACAGGGAACACCGGGGAGCTGTTTTTT. Its protein is CASSPWTGNTGELFF.